This TCR beta chain was recorded in a study of T-cell reconstitution after alpha-beta-depleted transplantation in children. Whole-study results and caveats: Approximately two months post-transplant, alpha-beta T cells reportedly originated from several hundred expanded graft clones. At the one-year point after transplant, T-cell counts and TCRbeta diversity were found to come mostly from T cells that had been newly produced. Where some patients showed high TCRbeta diversity at day 60, it came from recipient T cells and thymic progenitors that had survived.

This clonotype turned up a few times. Its cognate antigen is unknown. Preparation of the TCRbeta library used unique molecular identifiers. From the PCR reads, TCRdb called clonotypes with MiXCR, one entry per CDR3 protein. The sample carries some 260,000 distinct CDR3 sequences, more than 20% recorded once. The CDR3 is made up of 17 amino acids. CDR1 is SGHRS, CDR2 YFSETQ, per germline. Trimming at V came to 4 bases and at J to 2 bases, leaving 7 bases not matched to a gene. The starting material was PBMCs, mostly from graft donor cells, obtained 360 days after TCRalphabeta/CD19-depleted stem cell transplant. The chain links TRBV5-1 to TRBJ2-2; 11 bases are shared with TRBD2. This sequence was found in a female patient between 2 and 10 years old who had a stem cell transplant for congenital amegakaryocytic thrombocytopenia, so the T cells may come from the graft donor. The CDR3 reads CASSRTSGGLNTGELFF. In DNA form, the CDR3 reads TGCGCCAGCAGCCGTACTAGCGGGGGCTTAAACACCGGGGAGCTGTTTTTT.